Listed below are T cell receptor beta chains from one sample, sequenced in a study of T cells in Graves' hyperthyroidism and ophthalmopathy. MiXCR was run by TCRdb on the multiplex PCR reads, yielding one entry per CDR3 protein. The table has around 430,000 distinct CDR3 sequences, 15% seen once. Sequenced material: blood. The origin of the receptors is a woman in her twenties or thirties with Graves' hyperthyroidism. CDR3s include the opening cysteine and the closing phenylalanine or tryptophan. The D gene is left open where the match is weak. Size values are once, few and many counts, or a class for expanded clones, and some rows have none.

j_call: TRBJ2-7; d_call: TRBD2; clone_size: many; v_call: TRBV7-8; cdr3_aa: CASSLPGLAAYEQYF; cdr3_nt: TGTGCCAGCAGCTTGCCGGGACTAGCGGCCTACGAGCAGTACTTC
j_call: TRBJ2-1; d_call: .; clone_size: .; v_call: TRBV20-1; cdr3_aa: CSARENEQFF; cdr3_nt: TGCAGTGCTAGAGAAAATGAGCAGTTCTTC
j_call: TRBJ2-3; d_call: TRBD2; clone_size: few; v_call: TRBV29-1; cdr3_aa: CSVAREGIRDTQYF; cdr3_nt: TGCAGCGTTGCGCGGGAGGGTATTCGCGATACGCAGTATTTT
j_call: TRBJ1-2; d_call: .; clone_size: .; v_call: TRBV5-1; cdr3_aa: CASSGTVNYGYTF; cdr3_nt: TGCGCCAGCAGCGGGACGGTAAACTATGGCTACACCTTC
j_call: TRBJ1-1; d_call: TRBD1; clone_size: many; v_call: TRBV20-1; cdr3_aa: CSARGGTARGEAFF; cdr3_nt: TGCAGTGCTAGAGGCGGGACAGCCAGAGGTGAAGCTTTCTTT
j_call: TRBJ1-2; d_call: .; clone_size: .; v_call: TRBV4-1; cdr3_aa: CASSQDPGTIYGYTF; cdr3_nt: TGCGCCAGCAGCCAAGATCCAGGGACGATTTATGGCTACACCTTC
j_call: TRBJ1-5; d_call: TRBD1; clone_size: many; v_call: TRBV2; cdr3_aa: CASTGQGLGNQPQHF; cdr3_nt: TGTGCCAGCACCGGACAGGGGCTGGGTAATCAGCCCCAGCATTTT
j_call: TRBJ2-5; d_call: TRBD2; clone_size: .; v_call: TRBV7-9; cdr3_aa: CASSLSGSDRETQYF; cdr3_nt: TGTGCCAGCAGCTTAAGCGGGAGTGACAGAGAGACCCAGTACTTC
j_call: TRBJ2-3; d_call: .; clone_size: many; v_call: TRBV7-2; cdr3_aa: CASSFSTDTQYF; cdr3_nt: TGTGCCAGCAGCTTTAGCACAGATACGCAGTATTTT
j_call: TRBJ2-5; d_call: .; clone_size: .; v_call: TRBV4-2; cdr3_aa: CASSQGAKMVADRQETQYF; cdr3_nt: TGTGCCAGCAGCCAAGGAGCGAAGATGGTAGCGGACAGACAAGAGACCCAGTACTTC
j_call: TRBJ2-1; d_call: TRBD1; clone_size: many; v_call: TRBV7-8; cdr3_aa: CASKGTGGFHEQFF; cdr3_nt: TGTGCCAGTAAAGGGACAGGGGGCTTCCATGAGCAGTTCTTC
j_call: TRBJ2-7; d_call: TRBD2; clone_size: few; v_call: TRBV2; cdr3_aa: CASGLAGVEEQYF; cdr3_nt: TGTGCCAGCGGACTAGCGGGAGTTGAAGAGCAGTACTTC
j_call: TRBJ2-3; d_call: .; clone_size: many; v_call: TRBV20-1; cdr3_aa: CSARDLSSRSDTQYF; cdr3_nt: TGCAGTGCTAGAGATCTTTCTAGTAGGTCAGATACGCAGTATTTT
j_call: TRBJ2-1; d_call: TRBD2; clone_size: few; v_call: TRBV25-1; cdr3_aa: CASSATAGAMLQQFF; cdr3_nt: TGTGCCAGCAGTGCGACAGCGGGAGCCATGCTGCAGCAGTTCTTC
j_call: TRBJ2-1; d_call: TRBD1; clone_size: many; v_call: TRBV6-1; cdr3_aa: CASIGQGAYNEQFF; cdr3_nt: TGTGCCAGCATTGGACAGGGGGCCTACAATGAGCAGTTCTTC
j_call: TRBJ1-3; d_call: .; clone_size: .; v_call: TRBV7-2; cdr3_aa: CASSPRVRQVGSGNTIYF; cdr3_nt: TGTGCCAGCAGCCCCCGAGTGCGACAGGTCGGCTCTGGAAACACCATATATTTT
j_call: TRBJ2-5; d_call: .; clone_size: few; v_call: TRBV19; cdr3_aa: CASSIAVAASQETQYF; cdr3_nt: TGTGCCAGTAGTATAGCGGTAGCGGCAAGCCAAGAGACCCAGTACTTC
j_call: TRBJ1-6; d_call: .; clone_size: few; v_call: TRBV3-1; cdr3_aa: CASSQDSTAGNSPLHF; cdr3_nt: TGTGCCAGCAGCCAAGATAGCACGGCGGGTAATTCACCCCTCCACTTT
j_call: TRBJ1-5; d_call: .; clone_size: many; v_call: TRBV20-1; cdr3_aa: CSAGGLPNQPQHF; cdr3_nt: TGCAGTGCTGGAGGTCTCCCCAATCAGCCCCAGCATTTT
j_call: TRBJ2-7; d_call: TRBD1; clone_size: many; v_call: TRBV6-5; cdr3_aa: CASSYGTGASYEQYF; cdr3_nt: TGTGCCAGCAGTTACGGAACAGGGGCATCCTACGAGCAGTACTTC
j_call: TRBJ1-1; d_call: .; clone_size: many; v_call: TRBV3-1; cdr3_aa: CASSQVGKTEAFF; cdr3_nt: TGTGCCAGCAGCCAAGTGGGAAAGACTGAAGCTTTCTTT
j_call: TRBJ2-7; d_call: .; clone_size: .; v_call: TRBV5-1; cdr3_aa: CASSLGPLSRNEQYF; cdr3_nt: TGTGCCAGCAGCTTGGGACCGCTAAGTAGGAACGAGCAGTACTTC
j_call: TRBJ2-7; d_call: .; clone_size: .; v_call: TRBV29-1; cdr3_aa: CSVENRDSYEQYF; cdr3_nt: TGCAGCGTTGAAAACAGGGACTCCTACGAGCAGTACTTC
j_call: TRBJ2-7; d_call: TRBD1; clone_size: few; v_call: TRBV20-1; cdr3_aa: CSARVPTGTGRTNEQYF; cdr3_nt: TGCAGTGCTAGAGTTCCTACCGGGACAGGACGTACCAACGAGCAGTACTTC
j_call: TRBJ1-2; d_call: TRBD1; clone_size: many; v_call: TRBV12-3/TRBV12-4; cdr3_aa: CASSRQGVNYGYTF; cdr3_nt: TGTGCCAGCAGTCGACAGGGGGTTAACTATGGCTACACCTTC